The clone carrying this TCR beta chain was detected only a few times. This sample is part of a study of CD8 T cells in ankylosing spondylitis. TCRdb independently ran MiXCR on the 5' RACE reads; one entry per CDR3 protein. The sample includes under 150,000 distinct CDR3 sequences, around 15% of them seen just once. In germline, CDR1 is SGHRS, CDR2 YFSETQ. The length of the CDR3 is 14 residues. Trimming removed 0 bases from V and 5 bases from J; junction bases left unmatched: 3. This chain uses TRBV5-1 with TRBJ2-3; TRBD2 matches at 7 bases. The material sequenced was blood, either unsorted or a sorted T cell fraction (not recorded which). The sequence was collected from a female donor with ankylosing spondylitis or in good health (not recorded which). This CDR3 reads CASSLGAGIDTQYF. For the CDR3, the DNA is TGCGCCAGCAGCTTGGGAGCGGGGATAGATACGCAGTATTTT.